Presented here are 7 T cell receptor beta chains from one specimen sequenced in a study of T cell responses to AZD1222 COVID-19 vaccine (dated by TCRdb to about 2021). The sample's time point label, in plain terms: baseline before first vaccination. The meaning of the sample's treatment or condition label: meningococcal conjugate vaccine given as trial control. The library relied on the immunoSEQ multiplex PCR assay. TCRdb stores this immuneACCESS table with in-frame sequences only. Part of the clones is absent; in the studies checked, under half of the shortfall reflects unresolved V genes, and no reason is known for the rest. The sample has some 72,000 clones on record, under 95% of them singletons. In total, the top ten clones hold about 7.1% of the sample. The specimen was peripheral blood, collected on day 0 of MenACWY control vaccination. The receptors were gathered from an adult in good health.

With regard to this clone: A junction boundary mismatches the germline segment, possibly from a read error. This chain uses TRBV11-2 with TRBJ2-7; possibly TRBD1 or TRBD2 for D (6 bases each). This CDR3 comprises 13 residues. Germline V gene sequence: CDR1 SGHAT, CDR2 FQNNGV. The CDR3 loop reads CASSLILGGVMDF. In DNA, the CDR3 is TGTGCCAGCAGCTTAATATTGGGGGGCGTCATGGACTTC. Together with reference TRBV11-2 and TRBJ2-7, the CDR3 gives the full variable domain: EAGVAQSPRYKIIEKRQSVAFWCNPISGHATLYWYQQILGQGPKLLIQFQNNGVVDDSQLPKDRFSAERLKGVDSTLKIQPAKLEDSAVYLCASSLILGGVMDFGPGTRLTVT.

The V call is TRBV20-1, the J call TRBJ2-3; 12 bases agree with TRBD2. Per the germline V gene, CDR1 is DFQATT and CDR2 is SNEGSKA (reference sequence). The CDR3 has 16 residues. V dropped 3 bases and J dropped 2; count of bases not matched to a gene: 6. The CDR3 DNA follows: TGCAGTGCTAGTTCGGCTAGCGGGAGGGTCACAGATACGCAGTATTTT. Translating it yields CSASSASGRVTDTQYF.

The chain couples TRBV5-6 to TRBJ1-1; 9 bases map to TRBD1. The CDR3 has 16 residues. Germline CDR1 reads SGHDT; CDR2 reads YYEEEE. Trimming took 3 bases from V and 0 from J; bases not matched to a gene: 6. In nucleotides, the CDR3 is TGTGCCAGCAGCTCTCAGACAGGGGGAATGAACACTGAAGCTTTCTTT. This encodes CASSSQTGGMNTEAFF.

V is TRBV7-2 and J is TRBJ2-2; D not resolved. Trimming removed 7 bases at V and 6 bases at J, with 12 bases between. Germline V CDR1 and CDR2: SGHTA, FQGNSA. The CDR3 is 13 amino acids. The chain's CDR3 is CASTILGSGELFF. DNA of the CDR3: TGTGCCAGCACCATCTTAGGGTCCGGGGAGCTGTTTTTT. The complete variable domain, with remaining parts taken from reference TRBV7-2 and TRBJ2-2, reads GAGVSQSPSNKVTEKGKDVELRCDPISGHTALYWYRQSLGQGLEFLIYFQGNSAPDKSGLPSDRFSAERTGGSVSTLTIQRTQQEDSAVYLCASTILGSGELFFGEGSRLTVL.

This chain connects TRBV7-2 to TRBJ1-6, with TRBD1 matching 7 bases. Per the germline V gene, CDR1 is SGHTA and CDR2 is FQGNSA. V was clipped by 5 bases and J by 8 bases; unmatched bases: 6. The CDR3 spans 14 residues. CDR3 sequence (DNA): TGTGCCAGCAGCATACAGGGGATGTATTCACCCCTCCACTTT. Translated, it gives CASSIQGMYSPLHF. The variable domain in full, with the rest retrieved from reference TRBV7-2 and TRBJ1-6, is GAGVSQSPSNKVTEKGKDVELRCDPISGHTALYWYRQSLGQGLEFLIYFQGNSAPDKSGLPSDRFSAERTGGSVSTLTIQRTQQEDSAVYLCASSIQGMYSPLHFGNGTRLTVT.

The chain joins TRBV10-3 to TRBJ2-7; the D call may be TRBD1 or TRBD2 (5 bases each). There are 15 residues in the CDR3. Per the germline V gene, CDR1 is ENHRY and CDR2 is SYGVKD. The V gene lost 7 bases and the J gene lost 2 bases, with 18 bases spanning the gap. CDR3 nucleotide sequence: TGTGCCATCACCGATTCAGCCCGGGGCCCCTACGAGCAGTACTTC. Translating gives CAITDSARGPYEQYF.

The chain links TRBV6-2 or TRBV6-3 to TRBJ2-6; no reliable D call. The CDR3 is 15 amino acids. V lost 4 bases, J lost 2 bases, and 9 bases lay in between. CDR1 and CDR2 from the germline V gene are MNHEY and SVGEGT. The CDR3 bases are TGTGCCAGCAGTTCCCCCAATACTGGGGCCAACGTCCTGACTTTC. Translation gives CASSSPNTGANVLTF.